This entry lists 23 T cell receptor beta chains sequenced from one sample in a study of blood T cell repertoires in COVID-19 (dated by TCRdb to the early 2020s). Library preparation was by the immunoSEQ multiplex PCR assay. What TCRdb holds here is the immuneACCESS table cut down to in-frame rearrangements. Part of the clones is not present; checked against another copy, under half of the missing clones reflect an unresolved V gene, and the others are unexplained. A total of approximately 200,000 clones appear in this sample, 70% to 85% of them only once. The ten largest make up 6.5% to 8.5% of the sample. Sequenced material: peripheral blood. Receptors were obtained from a human donor with acute or convalescent COVID-19. The donor label of this sample is uncertain.

The gene calls are TRBV18 and TRBJ2-3; a weak D match, TRBD1 (6 bases). V was pared by 3 bases and J by 1 base, with 11 bases between. The CDR3 is 15 amino acids. Per germline, CDR1 KGHSH and CDR2 LQKENI. CDR3 residues: CASSPSRTGTDTQYF. CDR3 coding DNA: TGTGCCAGCTCACCGAGTCGGACAGGCACAGATACGCAGTATTTT.

This chain joins TRBV30 and TRBJ2-7; D perhaps matches TRBD1 (5 bases). CDR3 length: 14 amino acids. CDR1 and CDR2 from the germline V gene are GTSNPN and SVGIG (reference sequence). Trimming stripped 2 bases from V and 0 bases from J, with 11 bases between. CDR3 sequence: CAWSMDTHSYEQYF. The CDR3 region has the DNA TGTGCCTGGAGTATGGACACCCACTCCTACGAGCAGTACTTC.

Concerning this clone itself: The sample has other DNA sequences that encode this CDR3 too. This chain uses TRBV9 with TRBJ2-5, with a weak D call TRBD1 (7 bases). V was pared by 0 bases and J by 5 bases, with 17 bases between. CDR1 and CDR2 (germline): SGDLS, YYNGEE. This CDR3 contains 16 residues. The CDR3 is CASSVGGRAGQETQYF. CDR3 nucleotides: TGTGCCAGCAGCGTAGGGGGGCGGGCGGGACAGGAGACCCAGTACTTC.

This chain uses TRBV3-1 (or the pseudogene TRBV3-2) with TRBJ2-5, with TRBD2 identical over 14 bases. V shed 1 base and J 3 bases; nucleotides not matched to a gene: 1. From germline, CDR1 is LGHDT and CDR2 YNNKEL (reference sequence). The CDR3 totals 16 residues. CDR3 DNA sequence: TGTGCCAGCAGCCAAGCGGGACTAGCGGGAGAAGAGACCCAGTACTTC. It yields the protein CASSQAGLAGEETQYF.

The chain is built from TRBV5-1 and TRBJ2-3; 8 nucleotides align to TRBD2. From germline, CDR1 is SGHRS and CDR2 YFSETQ. Losses at the gene ends were 4 bases for V and 0 bases for J; bases not matched to a gene: 4. There are 15 residues in the CDR3. CDR3 nucleotide sequence: TGCGCCAGCAGCCTGAGCGGGAGTAGCACAGATACGCAGTATTTT. This gives the protein CASSLSGSSTDTQYF.

The V and J genes are TRBV27 and TRBJ2-5; 7 nucleotides line up with TRBD1. This CDR3 region has 14 residues. Germline CDR1 and CDR2: MNHEY and SMNVEV (reference sequence). V shed 5 bases and J 5 bases; nucleotides not matched to a gene: 8. The CDR3: CASSVRGHGETQYF. The CDR3 DNA reads TGTGCCAGCAGTGTGAGGGGGCATGGGGAGACCCAGTACTTC.

V gene TRBV4-2 combines with J gene TRBJ2-6; no clear D gene. CDR3 length: 14 amino acids. Germline V gene sequence: CDR1 LGHNA, CDR2 YNFKEQ. Trimming removed 7 bases at V and 0 bases at J, with 7 bases between. CDR3 residues: CASNMNSGANVLTF. The CDR3 coding sequence is TGTGCCAGCAACATGAACTCTGGGGCCAACGTCCTGACTTTC.

The chain joins TRBV27 to TRBJ2-7; TRBD2 agrees at 8 bases. Trimming at V came to 4 bases and at J to 4 bases, leaving 6 bases not matched to a gene. This CDR3 is 14 amino acids long. Germline V gene lookup returns CDR1 MNHEY and CDR2 SMNVEV (reference sequence). The CDR3 region is CASSSPGGNYEQYF. The CDR3 DNA follows: TGTGCCAGCAGTTCCCCGGGGGGGAATTACGAGCAGTACTTC.

The CDR3 sequence is CASSSRTGITGELFF. The CDR3 region has the DNA TGTGCCAGCAGCTCCCGGACAGGGATCACCGGGGAGCTGTTTTTT. V and J are TRBV7-3 and TRBJ2-2; 8 bases are shared with TRBD1. Looked up from germline, CDR1 is SGHTA and CDR2 is FQGTGA. Trimming removed 4 bases from V and 4 bases from J; junction bases left unmatched: 5. The CDR3 totals 15 residues.

V gene TRBV11-2 combines with J gene TRBJ1-6; the D gene is possibly TRBD1 (6 bases). The CDR3 contains 18 residues. The V gene lost 2 bases and the J gene lost 0 bases, with 14 bases spanning the gap. The germline CDR1 and CDR2 sequences are SGHAT and FQNNGV. CDR3 nucleotides: TGTGCCAGCAGCTTATTTCCCCAGGGGAGCTCCTATAATTCACCCCTCCACTTT. Translated: CASSLFPQGSSYNSPLHF.

A remark on this clone: At one end the junction does not follow the germline gene, possibly because of a read error. The rearrangement uses TRBV4-3 and TRBJ2-7; the match to TRBD2 covers 15 bases. CDR3 length equals 14 residues. Per germline, CDR1 LGHNA and CDR2 YSLEER. In DNA form, the CDR3 reads TGCGCCAGCAGCCAAGAACACGGGACTAGCGGGAGGTTCTTC. It translates to CASSQEHGTSGRFF.

CDR3 nucleotides: TGTGCCAGCAAAGGGGTGACTGAAGCTTTCTTT. Translating gives CASKGVTEAFF. The J gene is TRBJ1-1, the V gene TRBV2, with TRBD1 as a possible D gene (5 bases). Germline CDR1 is SNHLY and CDR2 is FYNNEI. V was pared by 7 bases and J by 5 bases, with 8 bases between. The CDR3 extends over 11 amino acids.

The chain recombines TRBV19 with TRBJ1-2; 10 bases line up with TRBD1. Trimming removed 7 bases from V and 4 bases from J; junction bases left unmatched: 9. Germline assignment: CDR1 LNHDA and CDR2 SQIVND (reference sequence). The CDR3 runs 15 residues. CDR3 bases: TGTGCCAGTAACCCCGGGACAGGGGTCTTCTATGGCTACACCTTC. It codes for CASNPGTGVFYGYTF.

V gene TRBV6-5 combines with J gene TRBJ2-4; D is perhaps TRBD2 (6 bases). The CDR3 extends over 15 amino acids. Germline-derived CDR1 and CDR2 are MNHEY and SVGAGI. The V gene lost 2 bases and the J gene lost 1 base, with 9 bases spanning the gap. The CDR3 sequence is CASSYGAGAKNIQYF. In DNA, the CDR3 is TGTGCCAGCAGTTACGGTGCGGGGGCCAAAAACATTCAGTACTTC.

There are a few counts of this clone. The rearrangement links TRBV19 to TRBJ1-5; tentatively, D is TRBD1 (6 bases). Germline CDR1 is LNHDA and CDR2 is SQIVND (reference sequence). Between the trimmed V and J ends, which lost 4 bases and 6 bases, there was a span of 22 bases. This CDR3 has 17 amino acids. The CDR3 sequence: CASSTLQQGQRPQPQHF. The CDR3 DNA reads as TGTGCCAGTAGTACCCTACAACAGGGTCAGAGACCTCAGCCCCAGCATTTT.

The J gene is TRBJ1-5, the V gene TRBV7-6; tentatively, D is TRBD1 (5 bases). The CDR3 runs 15 residues. The V gene lost 2 bases and the J gene lost 3 bases, with 11 bases spanning the gap. Per germline, CDR1 SGHVS and CDR2 FNYEAQ. The CDR3: CASSLYQGTNQPQHF. Here the CDR3 DNA reads TGTGCCAGCAGCTTATATCAGGGCACCAATCAGCCCCAGCATTTT.

The rearrangement uses TRBV18 and TRBJ1-5; 8 bases are a match to TRBD1. This CDR3 comprises 17 residues. Unmatched junction bases numbered 8, after V lost 3 bases and J lost 1 base. Germline CDR1 and CDR2: KGHSH and LQKENI. The CDR3 nucleotides are TGTGCCAGCTCACCGTACGGGCAGGGGGCCAGCAATCAGCCCCAGCATTTT. Protein: CASSPYGQGASNQPQHF.

This sequence joins TRBV6-6 and TRBJ2-7; D is unclear. V dropped 6 bases and J dropped 1 base, with 7 bases sitting between them. CDR3 length: 12 amino acids. CDR1 is MNHNY and CDR2 is SVGAGI in the germline V gene (reference sequence). The CDR3 sequence is CASSEQSYEQYF. The DNA of the CDR3 is TGTGCCAGCAGCGAACAGTCCTACGAGCAGTACTTC.

This clone has more than one count but fewer than ten. The chain carries TRBV7-3 and TRBJ2-7; 11 bases agree with TRBD2. The trim removed 4 bases at V and 7 bases at J, leaving 12 bases unmatched. CDR1 is SGHTA and CDR2 is FQGTGA in the germline V gene. The CDR3 loop spans 16 amino acids. CDR3 in amino acids: CASSSDSGRARGEQYF. For the CDR3, the DNA is TGTGCCAGCAGCTCTGATAGCGGGAGGGCCCGGGGAGAGCAGTACTTC. Based on the CDR3 plus reference TRBV7-3 and TRBJ2-7, the full variable domain is GAGVSQTPSNKVTEKGKYVELRCDPISGHTALYWYRQSLGQGPEFLIYFQGTGAADDSGLPNDRFFAVRPEGSVSTLKIQRTERGDSAVYLCASSSDSGRARGEQYFGPGTRLTVT.

The chain couples TRBV3-1 (or the pseudogene TRBV3-2) to TRBJ1-4; no clear D. V shed 5 bases and J shed 6 bases, with 13 bases lying between them. The CDR3 sequence is 14 residues long. Germline CDR1 reads LGHDT; CDR2 reads YNNKEL (reference sequence). Here the CDR3 DNA reads TGTGCCAGCAGCGGGAGGACGATGGATGAAAAACTGTTTTTT. Its protein product is CASSGRTMDEKLFF.

The chain couples TRBV4-2 to TRBJ2-7; 10 bases match TRBD1. From germline, CDR1 is LGHNA and CDR2 YNFKEQ. This CDR3 has 15 amino acids. Trimming at V came to 3 bases and at J to 3 bases, leaving 5 bases not matched to a gene. This CDR3 reads CASSQRTGGDYEQYF. CDR3 coding DNA: TGTGCCAGCAGCCAGCGGACAGGGGGGGACTACGAGCAGTACTTC.

This chain links TRBV29-1 with TRBJ2-1, with 9 bases fitting TRBD2. J lost 6 bases, V lost 7 bases, and 13 bases had no gene match. Per the germline V gene, CDR1 is SQVTM and CDR2 is ANQGSEA. The length of the CDR3 is 15 residues. The CDR3 coding sequence is TGCAGCGCACCACGGGCAGCGGGAGGTCCCAATGAGCAGTTCTTC. It is translated as CSAPRAAGGPNEQFF.

The J gene is TRBJ1-1, the V gene TRBV19, with 7 bases aligning to TRBD1. The CDR3 contains 14 residues. CDR1 and CDR2 from the germline V gene are LNHDA and SQIVND (reference sequence). V dropped 5 bases and J dropped 4; count of bases not matched to a gene: 7. CDR3 DNA sequence: TGTGCCAGTAGTTCCCCGGACAGGACCACTGAAGCTTTCTTT. Amino acids: CASSSPDRTTEAFF.